The 9 T cell receptor beta chains below come from one sample, sequenced in a study of post-analysis software for immune sequencing data (dated by TCRdb to the mid-2010s). General conclusions and limits of the study: Patients showed significantly higher frequencies than controls for roughly 5 TRBV segments, among them TRBV5-6, TRBV5-1 and TRBV20-1.

Library preparation was by PCR. Data came from an Illumina HiSeq 2500. To reduce PCR and sequencing biases, unique molecular identifiers were incorporated into the TCR beta cDNA libraries. Using fastp at Q25 and MiXCR, TCRdb reprocessed the public reads and kept productive beta chains. All rows with the same CDR3 protein become a single entry with the most common DNA and genes. For this sample there are roughly 800,000 distinct CDR3 sequences; 25% to 30% appear just once. The ten largest clonotypes hold more than 0.45% of the sample. Their antigen targets remain unknown. Sequences were obtained from blood. Receptors originate from a girl between 10 and 17 years old with multiple sclerosis.

This clonotype appeared a few times. This chain connects TRBV5-1 to TRBJ2-5, with 15 bases matching TRBD2. This CDR3 has 17 residues. V gave up 3 bases and J gave up 1 base; unmatched junction bases: 4. Per germline, CDR1 SGHRS and CDR2 YFSETQ. CDR3 nucleotide sequence: TGCGCCAGCAGCTCGGGACTAGCGGGGGGACTCCAAGAGACCCAGTACTTC. It encodes CASSSGLAGGLQETQYF.

This clonotype was detected only a few times. V usage is TRBV7-9 and J usage is TRBJ1-1, with 7 positions matching TRBD1. The CDR3 totals 15 residues. The ends lost 0 bases at V and 6 bases at J; junction bases unmatched: 7. CDR1 and CDR2 from the germline V gene are SEHNR and FQNEAQ (reference sequence). This chain's CDR3 is CASSLALGQWSEAFF. For the CDR3, the DNA is TGTGCCAGCAGCTTAGCGCTGGGACAGTGGTCTGAAGCTTTCTTT.

The gene calls are TRBV29-1 and TRBJ1-6; 9 nucleotides line up with TRBD1. V shed 4 bases and J 10 bases; nucleotides not matched to a gene: 8. Germline V gene lookup returns CDR1 SQVTM and CDR2 ANQGSEA. This CDR3 contains 14 residues. Written as DNA, the CDR3 is TGCAGCGTTGGGACGGGACAGGGTGGATCACCCCTCCACTTT. Residues: CSVGTGQGGSPLHF.

Worth noting for this clonotype: A junction boundary mismatches the germline segment, possibly from a read error. The chain is built from TRBV14 and TRBJ2-2, with TRBD2 identical over 10 bases. Germline V gene data show CDR1 as SGHDN and CDR2 as FVKESK. The CDR3 spans 16 residues. The CDR3 bases are TGTGCCAGCACTAGTAGCGGGAGGCCAACCACCGGGGAGCGGTTTTTT. This translates into CASTSSGRPTTGERFF. The full variable domain, with the rest looked up from reference TRBV14 and TRBJ2-2, is EAGVTQFPSHSVIEKGQTVTLRCDPISGHDNLYWYRRVMGKEIKFLLHFVKESKQDESGMPNNRFLAERTGGTYSTLKVQPAELEDSGVYFCASTSSGRPTTGERFFGEGSRLTVL.

A remark on this clonotype: The junction shows a germline mismatch at one end, possibly a read error. The V call is TRBV7-2, the J call TRBJ2-5, with unresolved D. This CDR3 has 13 residues. Per germline, CDR1 SGHTA and CDR2 FQGNSA. The CDR3 protein is CASSLATREAQYF. CDR3 sequence (DNA): TGTGCCAGCAGCTTAGCAACGCGAGAGGCCCAGTACTTC.

As concerns this clonotype: The junction departs from germline at one end; a sequencing error may be responsible. For the CDR3, the DNA is TGTGCTAGCAGCCCCGTGGTTGGCGGGGGGGCTTCGAAGACCCAGTACTTC. Amino acids: CASSPVVGGGASKTQYF. The chain links TRBV7-7 to TRBJ2-5; TRBD2 matches 9 bases. This CDR3 has 17 residues. In germline, CDR1 is SSHAT, CDR2 FNYEAQ (reference sequence).

On this clonotype: A much larger clonotype is one base distant, so this may be a read error. The rearrangement joins TRBV9 to TRBJ2-3; possible D gene TRBD2, 5 bases. With 4 bases removed from V and 4 bases from J, the gap between germline ends came to 13 bases. The germline V gene encodes CDR1 SGDLS and CDR2 YYNGEE. This CDR3 has 14 amino acids. The chain's CDR3 is CASSLSGPADTQYF. CDR3 nucleotides: TGTGCCAGCAGCTTGAGCGGTCCCGCAGATACGCAGTATTTT. The variable domain in full, completed from reference TRBV9 and TRBJ2-3, reads DSGVTQTPKHLITATGQRVTLRCSPRSGDLSVYWYQQSLDQGLQFLIQYYNGEERAKGNILERFSAQQFPDLHSELNLSSLELGDSALYFCASSLSGPADTQYFGPGTRLTVL.

The V and J genes are TRBV15 and TRBJ2-1, with 9 bases matching TRBD2. V lost 1 base to trimming and J lost 6 bases; unmatched junction nucleotides: 10. Germline V lookup: CDR1 LNHNV, CDR2 YYDKDF (reference sequence). The CDR3 consists of 17 residues. CDR3 sequence reads: CATSRGVAGGRGNEQFF. For the CDR3, the DNA is TGTGCCACCAGCAGAGGCGTCGCGGGAGGGCGGGGCAATGAGCAGTTCTTC.

About this clonotype: One junction end disagrees with the germline gene, perhaps due to a read error. This chain uses TRBV13 with TRBJ1-2; 8 bases match TRBD1. The CDR3 has 13 amino acids. CDR1 and CDR2 from the germline V gene are PRHDT and FYEKMQ (reference sequence). CDR3 DNA: TGTGTCAGCAGACAAACAGGGGGCTATGGCTACACCTTC. Residues: CVSRQTGGYGYTF.